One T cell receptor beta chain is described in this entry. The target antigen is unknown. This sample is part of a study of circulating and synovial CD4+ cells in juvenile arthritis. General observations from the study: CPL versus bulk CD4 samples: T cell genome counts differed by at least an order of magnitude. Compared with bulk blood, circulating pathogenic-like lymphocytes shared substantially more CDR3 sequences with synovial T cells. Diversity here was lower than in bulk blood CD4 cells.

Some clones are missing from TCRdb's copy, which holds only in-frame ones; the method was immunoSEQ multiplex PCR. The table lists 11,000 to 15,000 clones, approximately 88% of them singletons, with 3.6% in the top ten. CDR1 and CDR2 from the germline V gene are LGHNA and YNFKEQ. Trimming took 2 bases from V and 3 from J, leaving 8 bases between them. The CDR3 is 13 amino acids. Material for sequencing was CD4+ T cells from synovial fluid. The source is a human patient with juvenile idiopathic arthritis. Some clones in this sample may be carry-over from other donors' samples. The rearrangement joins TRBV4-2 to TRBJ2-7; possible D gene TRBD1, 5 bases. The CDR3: CASSQPDSYEQYF. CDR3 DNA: TGTGCCAGCAGCCAACCCGACAGCTACGAGCAGTACTTC.